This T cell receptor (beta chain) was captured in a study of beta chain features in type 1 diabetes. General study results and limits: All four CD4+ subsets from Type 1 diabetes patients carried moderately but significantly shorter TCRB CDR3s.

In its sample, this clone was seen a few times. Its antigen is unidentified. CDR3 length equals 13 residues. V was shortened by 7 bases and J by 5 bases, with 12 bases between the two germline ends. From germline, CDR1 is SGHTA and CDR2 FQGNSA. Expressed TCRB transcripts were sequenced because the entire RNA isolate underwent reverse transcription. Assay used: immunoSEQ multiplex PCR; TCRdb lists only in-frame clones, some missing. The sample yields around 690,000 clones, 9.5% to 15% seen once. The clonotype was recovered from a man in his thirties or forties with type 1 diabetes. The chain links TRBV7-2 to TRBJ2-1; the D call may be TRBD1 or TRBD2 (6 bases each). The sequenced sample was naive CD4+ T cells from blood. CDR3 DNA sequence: TGTGCCAGCACCCCCGGGGGCCACAATGAGCAGTTCTTC. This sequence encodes CASTPGGHNEQFF.